The source of this T cell receptor beta chain is a study of blood T cells in healthy people across ages. The study's findings and limits: Per million T cells, the diversity of TCR beta decreased roughly linearly as age advanced.

A J-beta primer mix and a sample-barcoded 5' primer were used in a second PCR of about 6 to 12 cycles. TCRdb itself ran the 5' RACE reads through MiXCR, one entry per CDR3 protein. The sample contains 700,000 or so distinct CDR3 sequences, 40% to 45% of which appear only once. CDR1 is DFQATT and CDR2 is SNEGSKA in the germline V gene (reference sequence). Trimming stripped 4 bases from V and 6 bases from J, with 10 bases between. The CDR3 totals 13 residues. On this clonotype: Antigen: not known.

The receptor was isolated from an older man in good health. The V and J genes are TRBV20-1 and TRBJ2-6; the D is unclear. The sequenced sample was blood. The CDR3 loop is CSATNAEANVLTF. CDR3 nucleotides: TGCAGTGCTACAAATGCTGAGGCCAACGTCCTGACTTTC.